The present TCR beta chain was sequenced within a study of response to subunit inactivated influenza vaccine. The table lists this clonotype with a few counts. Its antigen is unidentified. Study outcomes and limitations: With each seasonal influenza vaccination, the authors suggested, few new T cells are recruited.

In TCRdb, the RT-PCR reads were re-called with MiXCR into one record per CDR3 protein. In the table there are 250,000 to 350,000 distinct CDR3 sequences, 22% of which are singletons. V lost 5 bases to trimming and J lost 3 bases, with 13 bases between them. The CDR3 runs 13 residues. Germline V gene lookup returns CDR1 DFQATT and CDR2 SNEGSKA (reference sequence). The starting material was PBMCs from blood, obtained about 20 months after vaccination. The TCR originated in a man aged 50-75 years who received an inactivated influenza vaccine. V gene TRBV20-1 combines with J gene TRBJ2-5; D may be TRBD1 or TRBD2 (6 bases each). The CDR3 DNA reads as TGCAGTGCTGGGACCGGGGGCAAAGAGACCCAGTACTTC. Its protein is CSAGTGGKETQYF.